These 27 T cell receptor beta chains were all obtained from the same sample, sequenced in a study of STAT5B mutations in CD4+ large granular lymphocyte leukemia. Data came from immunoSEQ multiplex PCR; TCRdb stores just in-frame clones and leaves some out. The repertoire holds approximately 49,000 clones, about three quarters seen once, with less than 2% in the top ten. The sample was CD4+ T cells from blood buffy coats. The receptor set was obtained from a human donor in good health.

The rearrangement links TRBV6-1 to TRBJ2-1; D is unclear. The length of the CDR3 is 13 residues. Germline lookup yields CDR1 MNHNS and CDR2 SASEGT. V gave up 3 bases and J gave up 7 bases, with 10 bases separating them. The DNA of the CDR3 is TGTGCCAGCAGTGATACTACTTCGAATGAGCAGTTCTTC. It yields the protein CASSDTTSNEQFF.

CDR3 nucleotides: TGTGCCAGCAGCTTTGAAGGAAGGGGGAACTATGGCTACACCTTC. This gives the protein CASSFEGRGNYGYTF. The chain is built from TRBV5-5 and TRBJ1-2; D is perhaps TRBD1 (6 bases). The germline V and J ends were trimmed by 2 bases and 2 bases, with 13 bases remaining between them. The CDR3 has 15 residues. The germline V gene has CDR1 SGHKS and CDR2 YYEKEE (reference sequence).

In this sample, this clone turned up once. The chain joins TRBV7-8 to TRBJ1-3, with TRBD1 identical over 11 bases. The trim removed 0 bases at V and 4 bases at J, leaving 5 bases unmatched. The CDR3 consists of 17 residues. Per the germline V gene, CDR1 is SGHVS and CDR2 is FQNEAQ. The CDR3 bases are TGTGCCAGCAGCTTAGCGGGGACAGGGGGATCGGGAAACACCATATATTTT. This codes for CASSLAGTGGSGNTIYF.

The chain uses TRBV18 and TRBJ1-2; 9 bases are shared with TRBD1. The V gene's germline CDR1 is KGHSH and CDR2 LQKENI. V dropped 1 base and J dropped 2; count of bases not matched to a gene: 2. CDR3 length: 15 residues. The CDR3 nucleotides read TGTGCCAGCTCACCACGACAGGGGGAGAACTATGGCTACACCTTC. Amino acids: CASSPRQGENYGYTF.

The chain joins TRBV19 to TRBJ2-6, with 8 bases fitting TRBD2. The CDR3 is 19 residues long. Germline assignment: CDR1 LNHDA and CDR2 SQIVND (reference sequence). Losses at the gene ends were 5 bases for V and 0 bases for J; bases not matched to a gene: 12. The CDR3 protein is CASSSGRGGASSGANVLTF. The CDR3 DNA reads TGTGCCAGTAGTTCCGGGAGGGGTGGGGCCTCCTCTGGGGCCAACGTCCTGACTTTC.

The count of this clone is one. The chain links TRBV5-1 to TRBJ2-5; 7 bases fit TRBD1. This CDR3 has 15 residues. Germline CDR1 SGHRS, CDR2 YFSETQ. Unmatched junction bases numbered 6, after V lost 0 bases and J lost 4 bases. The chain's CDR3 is CASSLGSTGRETQYF. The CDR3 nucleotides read TGCGCCAGCAGCTTGGGGTCGACAGGGCGAGAGACCCAGTACTTC.

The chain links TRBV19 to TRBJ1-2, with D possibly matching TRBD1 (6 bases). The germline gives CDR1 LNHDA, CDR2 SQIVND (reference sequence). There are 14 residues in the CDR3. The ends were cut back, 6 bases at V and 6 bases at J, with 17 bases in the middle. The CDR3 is CASRNTGKQDGYTF. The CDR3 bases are TGTGCCAGTAGAAATACAGGGAAACAGGATGGCTACACCTTC.

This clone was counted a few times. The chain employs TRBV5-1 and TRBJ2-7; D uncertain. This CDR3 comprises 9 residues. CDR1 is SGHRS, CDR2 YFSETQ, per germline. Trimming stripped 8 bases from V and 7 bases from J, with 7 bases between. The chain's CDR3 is CARGWEQYV. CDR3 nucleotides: TGCGCCAGGGGGTGGGAGCAGTACGTC.

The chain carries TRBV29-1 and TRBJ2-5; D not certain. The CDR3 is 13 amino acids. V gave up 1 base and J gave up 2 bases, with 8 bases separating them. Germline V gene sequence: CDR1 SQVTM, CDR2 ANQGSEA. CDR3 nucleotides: TGCAGCGTTGAAGCCCAGAGACAAGAGACCCAGTACTTC. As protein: CSVEAQRQETQYF. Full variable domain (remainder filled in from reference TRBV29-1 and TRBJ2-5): SAVISQKPSRDICQRGTSLTIQCQVDSQVTMMFWYRQQPGQSLTLIATANQGSEATYESGFVIDKFPISRPNLTFSTLTVSNMSPEDSSIYLCSVEAQRQETQYFGPGTRLLVL.

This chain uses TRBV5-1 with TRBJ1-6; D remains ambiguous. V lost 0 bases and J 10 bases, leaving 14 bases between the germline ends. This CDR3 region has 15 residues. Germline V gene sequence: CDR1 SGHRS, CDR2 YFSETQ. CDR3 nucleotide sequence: TGCGCCAGCAGCTTGGACGGAGACCCCTACTCACCCCTCCACTTT. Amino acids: CASSLDGDPYSPLHF.

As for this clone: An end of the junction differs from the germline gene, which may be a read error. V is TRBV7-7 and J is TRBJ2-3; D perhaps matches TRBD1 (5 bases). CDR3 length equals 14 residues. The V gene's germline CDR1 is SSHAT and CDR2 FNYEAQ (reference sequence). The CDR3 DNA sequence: TGTGCTAGCAGCCCCCAGGGAAGCACAGATACGCAGTATTTT. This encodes CASSPQGSTDTQYF.

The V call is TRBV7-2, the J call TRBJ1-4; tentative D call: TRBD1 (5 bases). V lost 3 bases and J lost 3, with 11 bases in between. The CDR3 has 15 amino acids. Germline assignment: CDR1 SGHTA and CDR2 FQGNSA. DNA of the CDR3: TGTGCCAGCAGCTTTGTGTTACAGGCTAATGAAAAACTGTTTTTT. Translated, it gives CASSFVLQANEKLFF.

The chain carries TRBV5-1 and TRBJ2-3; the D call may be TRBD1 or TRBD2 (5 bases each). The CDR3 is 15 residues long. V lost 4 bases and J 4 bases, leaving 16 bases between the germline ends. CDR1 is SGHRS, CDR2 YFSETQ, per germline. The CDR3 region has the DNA TGCGCCAGCAGCCGGGCTGAGGGGCCGTCAGATACGCAGTATTTT. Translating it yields CASSRAEGPSDTQYF.

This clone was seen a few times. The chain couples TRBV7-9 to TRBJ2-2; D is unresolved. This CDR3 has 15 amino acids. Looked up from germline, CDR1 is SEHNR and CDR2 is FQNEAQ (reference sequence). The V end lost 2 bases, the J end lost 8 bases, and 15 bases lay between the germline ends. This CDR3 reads CASSLPSITPGELFF. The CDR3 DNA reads TGTGCCAGCAGCTTACCTTCGATAACACCGGGGGAGCTGTTTTTT.

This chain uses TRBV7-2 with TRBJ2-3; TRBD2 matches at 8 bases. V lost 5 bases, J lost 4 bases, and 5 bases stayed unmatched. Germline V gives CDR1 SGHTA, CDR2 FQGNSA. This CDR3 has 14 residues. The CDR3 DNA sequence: TGTGCCAGCAGCCCATCGGGGGGGCCAGATACGCAGTATTTT. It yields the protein CASSPSGGPDTQYF.

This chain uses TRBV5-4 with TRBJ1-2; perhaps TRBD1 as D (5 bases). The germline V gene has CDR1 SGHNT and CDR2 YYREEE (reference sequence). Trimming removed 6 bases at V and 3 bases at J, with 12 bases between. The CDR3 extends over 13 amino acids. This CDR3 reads CASNLGGDYGYTF. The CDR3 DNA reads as TGTGCCAGCAATCTTGGGGGGGACTATGGCTACACCTTC.

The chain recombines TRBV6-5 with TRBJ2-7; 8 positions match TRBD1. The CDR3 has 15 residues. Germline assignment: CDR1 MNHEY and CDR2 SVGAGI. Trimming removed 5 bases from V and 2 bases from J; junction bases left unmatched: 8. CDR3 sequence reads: CASSTGDRGTYEQYF. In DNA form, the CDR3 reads TGTGCCAGCAGTACGGGAGACAGGGGAACCTACGAGCAGTACTTC.

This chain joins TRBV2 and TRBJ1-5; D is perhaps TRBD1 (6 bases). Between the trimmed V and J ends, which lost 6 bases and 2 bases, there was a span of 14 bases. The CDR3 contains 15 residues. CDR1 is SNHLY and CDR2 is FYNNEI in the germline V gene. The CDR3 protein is CASSQQGSGNQPQHF. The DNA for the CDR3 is TGTGCCAGCAGCCAACAGGGTTCAGGCAATCAGCCCCAGCATTTT.

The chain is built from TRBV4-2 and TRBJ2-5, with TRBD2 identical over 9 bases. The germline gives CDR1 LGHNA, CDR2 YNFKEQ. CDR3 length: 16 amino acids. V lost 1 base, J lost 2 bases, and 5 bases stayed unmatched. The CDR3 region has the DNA TGTGCCAGCAGCCAAGGTGGCGGGGGGGGGCAAGAGACCCAGTACTTC. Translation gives CASSQGGGGGQETQYF.

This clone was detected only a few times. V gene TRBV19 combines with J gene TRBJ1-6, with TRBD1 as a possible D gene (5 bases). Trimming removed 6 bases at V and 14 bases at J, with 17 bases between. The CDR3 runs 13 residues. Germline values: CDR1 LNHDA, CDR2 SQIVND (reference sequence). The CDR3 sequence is CASSSGAASALHF. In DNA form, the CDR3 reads TGTGCCAGTAGCTCCGGGGCAGCCTCGGCCCTCCACTTT.

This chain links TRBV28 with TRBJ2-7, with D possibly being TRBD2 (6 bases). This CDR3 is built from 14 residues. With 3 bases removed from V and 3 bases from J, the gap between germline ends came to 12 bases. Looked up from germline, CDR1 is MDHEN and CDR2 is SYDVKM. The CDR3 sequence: CASSLQWRVYEQYF. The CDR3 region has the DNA TGTGCCAGCAGTTTGCAGTGGAGGGTCTACGAGCAGTACTTC.

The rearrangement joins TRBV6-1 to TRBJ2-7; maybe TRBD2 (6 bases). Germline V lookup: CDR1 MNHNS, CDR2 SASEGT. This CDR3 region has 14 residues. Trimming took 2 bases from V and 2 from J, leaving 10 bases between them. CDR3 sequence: CASSEPGDTYEQYV. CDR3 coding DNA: TGTGCCAGCAGTGAACCGGGAGATACCTACGAGCAGTACGTC.

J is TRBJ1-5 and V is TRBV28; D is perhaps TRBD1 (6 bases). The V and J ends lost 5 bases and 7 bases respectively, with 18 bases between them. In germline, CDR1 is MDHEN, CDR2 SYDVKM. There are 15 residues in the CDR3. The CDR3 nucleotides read TGTGCCAGCAGTCCACAGGGTTTCACCGGCCAGCCCCAGCATTTT. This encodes CASSPQGFTGQPQHF.

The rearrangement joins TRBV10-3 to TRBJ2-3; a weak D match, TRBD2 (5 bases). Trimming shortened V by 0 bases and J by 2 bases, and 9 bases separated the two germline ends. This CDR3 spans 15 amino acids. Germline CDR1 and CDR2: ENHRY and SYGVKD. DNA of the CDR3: TGTGCCATCAGTGAGTCAGCGGACTCCACAGATACGCAGTATTTT. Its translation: CAISESADSTDTQYF.

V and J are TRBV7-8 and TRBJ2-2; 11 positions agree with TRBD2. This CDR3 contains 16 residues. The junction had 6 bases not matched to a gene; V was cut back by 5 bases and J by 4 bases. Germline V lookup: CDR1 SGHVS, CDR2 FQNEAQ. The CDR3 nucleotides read TGTGCCAGCAGCCCGGGTAGCGGGGGGGCCACCGGGGAGCTGTTTTTT. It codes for CASSPGSGGATGELFF.

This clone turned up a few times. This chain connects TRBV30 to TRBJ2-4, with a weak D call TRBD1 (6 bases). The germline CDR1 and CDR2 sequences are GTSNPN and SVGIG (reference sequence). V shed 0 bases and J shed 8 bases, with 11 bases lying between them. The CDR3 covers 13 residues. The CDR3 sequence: CAWSVGHRDIQYF. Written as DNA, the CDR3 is TGTGCCTGGAGTGTGGGACACAGGGACATTCAGTACTTC. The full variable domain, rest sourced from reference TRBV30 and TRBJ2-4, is SQTIHQWPATLVQPVGSPLSLECTVEGTSNPNLYWYRQAAGRGLQLLFYSVGIGQISSEVPQNLSASRPQDRQFILSSKKLLLSDSGFYLCAWSVGHRDIQYFGAGTRLSVL.

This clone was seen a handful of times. CDR3 DNA: TGTGCCATGGGGACAGCGGGAAACACCATATATTTT. This sequence encodes CAMGTAGNTIYF. The chain combines TRBV2 with TRBJ1-3; 7 bases match TRBD1. Germline assignment: CDR1 SNHLY and CDR2 FYNNEI. V gave up 10 bases and J gave up 4 bases; unmatched junction bases: 4. The CDR3 is 12 residues long.